In its sample, the clone carrying this T cell receptor beta chain was seen many times. Antigen unknown. These data originate in a study of human T cells and chemical hapten exposure. Study overall: Variability of per-sample TCR yields stemmed mainly from small differences in pooled library volume. Study-wide results and limits: Expanded TCRs created a significantly greater count of big CDR3 similarity clusters than controls did.

Time point in this sample: patch test 1, 2 weeks after DPC sensitization. The sample's treatment: therapeutic diphenylcyclopropenone sensitization with weekly scalp DPC. Unfractionated whole blood was the source of the extracted total RNA. Within the library, unique molecular identifiers were attached to each individual cDNA molecule. In TCRdb, the RACE reads were re-called with MiXCR into one record per CDR3 protein. The sample has 50,000 or so distinct CDR3 sequences, around 9.3% seen once. This specimen consisted of whole blood, obtained in connection with sensitization to the hapten diphenylcyclopropenone (DPC). The TCR originated in a woman aged 45-60 years with alopecia areata. Some clones in this sample may be carry-over from other donors' samples.

CDR3 nucleotides: TGTGCCAGCAGCCCCGCAGGGGCCCTTGTCACAGATACGCAGTATTTT. As protein: CASSPAGALVTDTQYF. The rearrangement links TRBV6-5 to TRBJ2-3; maybe TRBD1 (6 bases). V lost 6 bases and J lost 2, with 18 bases in between. Germline V gene lookup returns CDR1 MNHEY and CDR2 SVGAGI. The CDR3 is 16 amino acids.